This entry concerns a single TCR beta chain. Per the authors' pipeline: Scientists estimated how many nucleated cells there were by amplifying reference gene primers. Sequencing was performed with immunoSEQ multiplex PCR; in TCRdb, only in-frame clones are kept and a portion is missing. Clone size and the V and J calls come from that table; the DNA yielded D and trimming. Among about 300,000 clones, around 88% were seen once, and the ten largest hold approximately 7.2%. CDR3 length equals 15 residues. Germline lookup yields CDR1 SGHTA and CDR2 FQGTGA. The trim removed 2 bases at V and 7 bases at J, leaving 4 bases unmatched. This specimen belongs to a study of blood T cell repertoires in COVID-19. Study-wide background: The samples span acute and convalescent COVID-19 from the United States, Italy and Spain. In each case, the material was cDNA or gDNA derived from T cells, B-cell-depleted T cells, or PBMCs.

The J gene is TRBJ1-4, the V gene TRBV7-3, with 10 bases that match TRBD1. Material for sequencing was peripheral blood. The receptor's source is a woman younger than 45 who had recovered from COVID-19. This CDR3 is CASSLYGTGAEKLFF. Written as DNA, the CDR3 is TGTGCCAGCAGCTTATATGGGACAGGGGCTGAAAAACTGTTTTTT.